Sequencing of this T cell receptor beta chain was carried out in a study of blood T cells in healthy people across ages. Study-level findings and limits: Correlation between TCR beta diversity and naive T cell percentage was strong.

V was cut by 2 bases and J by 0 bases, with 21 bases left in between. The CDR3 runs 18 residues. Germline V gene data show CDR1 as SGHKS and CDR2 as YYEKEE (reference sequence). This clonotype was counted at least ten times. The antigen is unknown. Donors gave approximately 9.9 milliliters of peripheral blood apiece. Primed by a sample-barcoded 5' primer and a J-beta primer mix, a second PCR proceeded for about 6 to 11 cycles. TCRdb re-analysed the 5' RACE reads in MiXCR, keeping a single row per CDR3 protein. The sample yields hundreds of thousands of distinct CDR3 sequences, about 28% seen once. Sequenced material: blood. The chain joins TRBV5-5 to TRBJ2-7; D possibly corresponds to TRBD1 (7 bases). The origin of this receptor is a woman older than 75 in good health. The CDR3 protein is CASSFKGGLRDSSYEQYF. For the CDR3, the DNA is TGTGCCAGCAGCTTTAAGGGGGGTCTCAGGGACAGCTCCTACGAGCAGTACTTC.